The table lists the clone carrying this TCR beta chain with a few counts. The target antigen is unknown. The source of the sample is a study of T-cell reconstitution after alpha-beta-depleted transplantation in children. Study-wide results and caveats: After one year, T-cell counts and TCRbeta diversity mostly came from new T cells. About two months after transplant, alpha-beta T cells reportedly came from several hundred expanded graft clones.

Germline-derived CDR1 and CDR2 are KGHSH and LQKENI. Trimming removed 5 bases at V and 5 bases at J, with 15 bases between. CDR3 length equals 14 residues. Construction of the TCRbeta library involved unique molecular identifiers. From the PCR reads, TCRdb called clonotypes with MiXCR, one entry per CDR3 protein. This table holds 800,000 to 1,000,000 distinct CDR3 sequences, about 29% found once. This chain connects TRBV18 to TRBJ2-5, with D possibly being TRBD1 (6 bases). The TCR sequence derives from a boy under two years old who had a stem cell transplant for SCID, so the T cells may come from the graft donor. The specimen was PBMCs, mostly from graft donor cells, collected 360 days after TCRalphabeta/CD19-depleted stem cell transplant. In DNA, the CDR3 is TGTGCCAGCTCAAGGGGACATGGCTTGGAGACCCAGTACTTC. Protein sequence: CASSRGHGLETQYF.